The entry that follows covers one T cell receptor (beta chain) sequence. The clone's antigen remains unknown. No much larger clone exists at a distance of one base, and base qualities are not known. The source of the sample is a study of blood T cell repertoires in COVID-19 (dated by TCRdb to 2020 to 2022). As for the study more broadly: Samples covering the acute and convalescent phases of COVID-19 were provided by collaborators in the United States, Italy and Spain. The material from the prospective study consisted of cDNA or gDNA derived from T cells, B-cell-depleted T cells, or PBMCs. Subjects who had been exposed to COVID-19, were actively infected with it, or had recovered from it provided the deeply sampled blood TCRbeta repertoires that made up the dataset. The repertoires were made available in a free public database intended to serve as a resource for research on the immune response to SARS-CoV-2. The samples were drawn from the first 160 participants of the ongoing ImmuneRACE study and from some 1,300 subjects provided by 6 global collaborators. The sample metadata nearly always contained a de-identified subject ID, COVID-19 status, age in years and sex. Where available, HLA class I and class II types were obtained from metadata supplied by the sample provider rather than from assay-based typing. Points the paper makes about the study in general: How much clinical and demographic metadata was included differed by source and by participant, and the metadata was provided uncurated.

One collaborating source in Seattle enrolled patients while the patients were actively infected and followed the patients over time throughout the course of disease. Whole blood was collected in K2EDTA tubes by collaborating institutions according to the institutions' own protocols. For TCRbeta analysis, collaborator samples were shipped as frozen whole blood, as isolated PBMCs, or as DNA extracted from either sample type. TCRbeta CDR3 regions were amplified from genomic DNA by means of the immunoSEQ Assay, a bias-controlled multiplex PCR. As for the original processing: The number of nucleated cells in each sample was estimated by amplification of reference gene primers within the assay. Sequence reads were collapsed and filtered to measure the absolute abundance of every unique TCRbeta CDR3 rearrangement. Productive Simpson clonality was computed per sample as the square root of Simpson's diversity index over productive rearrangements. The source is immuneACCESS, and TCRdb retained only in-frame sequences with V and J called. Part of the clones is not carried over; for the studies checked, unresolved V genes explain less than half of this, and the remainder is unexplained. V and J calls plus clone size are reproduced from that table; the DNA served to infer D and trimming. This sample gives 200,000 to 300,000 clones in total; roughly 86% of them show up just once. Jointly, the top ten make up about 5.2% of the sample.

The TCR was taken from a woman aged 55-69 years with COVID-19, enrolled during active disease. What was sequenced was peripheral blood.

DNA sequence: TGCGCCAGCAGCTTGAAGGGCGGGGGCTACTACGAGCAGTACTTC. Translated, this is CASSLKGGGYYEQYF. The chain joins TRBV5-1 to TRBJ2-7; the D gene is perhaps TRBD2, on 7 matching bases. The CDR3 covers 15 residues, taking in both the cysteine and the phenylalanine. Just the 45-base CDR3 DNA is kept, in frame starting at base 1. CDR1 SGHRS and CDR2 YFSETQ are derived from the germline V gene. V lost 1 base and J lost 3 bases; the stretch between them is 14 bases long.